This TCR beta chain was sequenced in a study of shared clonotypes between healthy human individuals. Whole-study context: Samples came from a couple of female and a few male donors aged 18 to 49. Study-wide results and limits: Despite large depth, rarefaction showed incomplete sorted-subset sequencing. Limitation of the genetic and exposure-history diversity represented came from the few donors. Researchers found naive subsets generally carried larger estimated richness than memory subsets.

Positive CCR7 selection of CD45RO-negative cells yielded the naive CD8 cells, and terminally differentiated effector memory CD45RA+ cells were excluded. Sequenced by immunoSEQ multiplex PCR; TCRdb stores in-frame clones only, minus some. The sample holds hundreds of thousands of clones, 95% seen once. To note about this clone: The target antigen is unknown.

This CDR3 region has 17 residues. Trimming cost V 0 bases and J 2 bases, with 14 bases left between them. In germline, CDR1 is LNHNV, CDR2 YYDKDF (reference sequence). The sequencing input was naive CD8+ T cells sorted from blood. The chain has TRBV15 and TRBJ2-1, with D possibly TRBD1 on 5 matching bases. The sequence came from a woman in her thirties in good health. Here the CDR3 DNA reads TGTGCCACCAGCAGAGATTGGGGCTTTCCCACCTACAATGAGCAGTTCTTC. Amino acids: CATSRDWGFPTYNEQFF.